A selection of T cell receptor beta chains follows, all from one sample in a study of T cell clonotyping in hematopoietic cell transplantation. Only in-frame clones appear in the TCRdb table, and some are missing; sequencing was by immunoSEQ multiplex PCR. The data show some 9,400 clones, roughly 85% seen once. The sample consisted of PBMCs, taken 180 days after allogeneic stem cell transplant. These receptors all stem from a male patient between 40 and 49 years old who had an allogeneic stem cell transplant from a related donor, so the T cells may come from the graft donor. Some clones in this sample may be carry-over from other donors' samples. CDR3s include the opening cysteine and the closing phenylalanine or tryptophan. The D gene is left open where the match is weak. Part of the rows lack a size; the others show once, few, many or a class for expanded clones.

j_call v_call clone_size d_call cdr3_aa cdr3_nt
TRBJ2-1 TRBV29-1 NA TRBD1 CSVEPMDRDYEQFF TGCAGCGTTGAACCCATGGACAGGGACTATGAGCAGTTCTTC
TRBJ2-7 TRBV19 NA TRBD1 CASSRAGTGWYEQYF TGTGCCAGTAGTAGAGCCGGGACAGGGTGGTACGAGCAGTACTTC
TRBJ2-7 TRBV7-2 NA TRBD2 CASRLAGAYEQYF TGTGCCAGCAGATTAGCGGGGGCCTACGAGCAGTACTTC
TRBJ2-6 TRBV19 NA TRBD2 CASKKTSGGLVLVSGANVLTF TGTGCCAGCAAAAAGACTAGCGGGGGGCTCGTTCTGGTCTCTGGGGCCAACGTCCTGACTTTC
TRBJ1-1 TRBV25-1 NA NA CASSDRGQNTEAFF TGTGCCAGCAGTGATCGGGGGCAGAACACTGAAGCTTTCTTT
TRBJ1-2 TRBV27 few TRBD1 CASRNTGQFSGYTF TGTGCCAGCAGAAATACGGGACAGTTTTCTGGCTACACCTTC
TRBJ2-7 TRBV6-5 NA NA CASSYSRGVMDRGQYF TGTGCCAGCAGTTACTCGAGGGGGGTGATGGATCGGGGGCAGTACTTC
TRBJ1-2 TRBV28 NA NA CASSFATEGGYTF TGTGCCAGCAGTTTCGCAACAGAAGGTGGCTACACCTTC
TRBJ2-7 TRBV28 few NA CASSFVGTSSYEQYF TGTGCCAGCAGTTTCGTGGGCACGAGCTCCTACGAGCAGTACTTC
TRBJ2-1 TRBV5-1 NA NA CASSLDPSAGLKPYNEQFF TGCGCCAGCAGCTTGGATCCCTCGGCAGGGCTGAAGCCCTACAATGAGCAGTTCTTC
TRBJ1-6 TRBV7-2 NA NA CASSLGTVFLPLHF TGTGCCAGCAGCTTAGGGACAGTGTTTTTACCCCTCCACTTT
TRBJ2-1 TRBV2 NA NA CASRTTPGSYNEQFF TGTGCCAGCAGAACGACCCCGGGGTCCTACAATGAGCAGTTCTTC
TRBJ2-7 TRBV5-6 NA NA CASSSGYEQYF TGTGCCAGCAGCTCAGGATACGAGCAGTACTTC
TRBJ1-5 TRBV7-6 NA TRBD1 CASSPQAGTGNQPQHF TGTGCCAGCAGCCCACAGGCCGGGACAGGCAATCAGCCCCAGCATTTT
TRBJ2-1 TRBV7-3 NA NA CASSPSRADNEQFF TGTGCCAGCAGCCCATCACGCGCGGACAATGAGCAGTTCTTC
TRBJ1-2 TRBV2 NA NA CASSEGQGYGYTF TGTGCCAGCAGTGAGGGCCAGGGTTATGGCTACACCTTC
TRBJ2-1 TRBV6-1 NA NA CASSEVQRISYTEQFF TGTGCCAGCAGTGAAGTGCAACGTATCAGCTACACTGAGCAGTTCTTC
TRBJ2-3 TRBV9 NA TRBD2 CASSDRDYKADTQYF TGTGCCAGCAGCGATCGGGACTACAAGGCAGATACGCAGTATTTT
TRBJ1-2 TRBV28 NA TRBD1 CASSNRGRDYGYTF TGTGCCAGCAGCAACAGGGGGCGCGACTATGGCTACACCTTC
TRBJ1-6 TRBV15 NA NA CATSRGRGWSSYNSPLHF TGTGCCACCAGCAGAGGAAGGGGTTGGAGCTCCTATAATTCACCCCTCCACTTT
TRBJ2-2 TRBV7-2 NA NA CASSLSSSWYGELFF TGTGCCAGCAGCTTATCTTCTAGTTGGTACGGGGAGCTGTTTTTT
TRBJ2-1 TRBV7-2 NA TRBD2 CASSPRSGVTYNEQFF TGTGCCAGCAGCCCCCGTAGCGGGGTGACCTACAATGAGCAGTTCTTC
TRBJ1-3 TRBV15 once NA CATSRDVLSGNTIYF TGTGCCACCAGCAGAGATGTACTTTCTGGAAACACCATATATTTT
TRBJ2-7 TRBV13 NA NA CASSLSSREQYF TGTGCCAGCAGCTTAAGTTCAAGGGAGCAGTACTTC
TRBJ2-1 TRBV19 NA NA CASSIKGAGYPTSSYNEQFF TGTGCCAGTAGTATAAAAGGTGCAGGCTATCCAACTAGCTCCTACAATGAGCAGTTCTTC
TRBJ2-2 TRBV27 NA NA CASSFRVAGTLTGELFF TGTGCCAGCTCATTCAGGGTCGCCGGGACACTCACCGGGGAGCTGTTTTTT
TRBJ1-2 TRBV6-5 NA NA CASSYSGDVRLGYTF TGTGCCAGCAGTTACTCGGGCGACGTAAGGCTTGGCTACACCTTC
TRBJ2-7 TRBV5-4 NA NA CASGSRDSYEQYF TGTGCCAGCGGCTCGCGGGACTCCTACGAGCAGTACTTC
TRBJ2-3 TRBV6-9 NA TRBD1 CASSYSRRVGQGSAHTDTQYF TGTGCCAGCAGTTATTCTAGGAGGGTGGGACAGGGCTCGGCACACACGGATACGCAGTATTTT
TRBJ1-1 TRBV11-2 few NA CASSVQVNTEAFF TGTGCCAGCAGCGTCCAGGTTAACACTGAAGCTTTCTTT
TRBJ2-7 TRBV4-1 NA TRBD1 CASSQGQGANEQYF TGCGCCAGCAGCCAAGGACAGGGGGCTAACGAGCAGTACTTC
TRBJ1-5 TRBV6-6 few NA CAGRGVGGNQPQHF TGTGCCGGGCGGGGGGTAGGAGGCAATCAGCCCCAGCATTTT
TRBJ1-1 TRBV10-1 NA NA CASKGPLHTEAFF TGCGCCAGCAAGGGACCCCTTCACACTGAAGCTTTCTTT
TRBJ1-2 TRBV6-6 NA TRBD1 CASSSRDRDIYGYTF TGTGCCAGCAGTTCACGGGACAGGGATATCTATGGCTACACCTTC
TRBJ1-4 TRBV25-1 few NA CASSESRDLNEKLFF TGTGCCAGCAGTGAATCCCGGGATCTTAATGAAAAACTGTTTTTT
TRBJ2-5 TRBV5-4 NA NA CASSSPTRTVQETQYF TGTGCCAGCAGCTCCCCGACCCGAACCGTACAAGAGACCCAGTACTTC
TRBJ1-2 TRBV6-5 NA NA CASSPLGRGYGYTF TGTGCCAGCAGTCCACTTGGTCGTGGCTATGGCTACACCTTC
TRBJ1-1 TRBV19 NA NA CASSPRLADEAFF TGTGCCAGTAGTCCGCGACTAGCTGATGAAGCTTTCTTT